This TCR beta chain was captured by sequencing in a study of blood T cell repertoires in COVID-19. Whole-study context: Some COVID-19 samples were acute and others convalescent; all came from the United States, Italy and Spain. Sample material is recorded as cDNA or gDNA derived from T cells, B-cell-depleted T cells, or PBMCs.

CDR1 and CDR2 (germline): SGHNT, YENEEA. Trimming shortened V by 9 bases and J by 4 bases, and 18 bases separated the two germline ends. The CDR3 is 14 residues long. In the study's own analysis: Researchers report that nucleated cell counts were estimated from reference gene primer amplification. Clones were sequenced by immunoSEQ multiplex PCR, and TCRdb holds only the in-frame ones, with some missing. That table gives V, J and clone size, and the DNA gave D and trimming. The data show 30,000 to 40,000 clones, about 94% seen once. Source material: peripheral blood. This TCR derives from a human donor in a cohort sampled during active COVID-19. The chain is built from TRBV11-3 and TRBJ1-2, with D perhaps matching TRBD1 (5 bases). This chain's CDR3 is CARGNVKGFYGYTF. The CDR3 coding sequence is TGTGCCAGGGGGAACGTAAAGGGGTTCTATGGCTACACCTTC.